This TCR beta chain was identified in a study of blood T cell repertoires in COVID-19. Study-wide context: Sites in the United States, Italy and Spain provided acute and convalescent COVID-19 samples.

TCRdb keeps only in-frame clones here, not all; method: immunoSEQ multiplex PCR. Seen here are about 210,000 clones, 92% observed once, and the top ten hold more than 0.95%. V lost 1 base, J lost 5 bases, and 5 bases lay in between. Looked up from germline, CDR1 is SGHTA and CDR2 is FQGNSA. The CDR3 is 13 amino acids. The chain employs TRBV7-2 and TRBJ2-2, with D unresolved. What was sequenced was peripheral blood. The receptor comes from a man aged 30-40 years with acute or convalescent COVID-19. The CDR3 DNA follows: TGTGCCAGCAGCTTAGTATATACCGGGGAGCTGTTTTTT. This codes for CASSLVYTGELFF.